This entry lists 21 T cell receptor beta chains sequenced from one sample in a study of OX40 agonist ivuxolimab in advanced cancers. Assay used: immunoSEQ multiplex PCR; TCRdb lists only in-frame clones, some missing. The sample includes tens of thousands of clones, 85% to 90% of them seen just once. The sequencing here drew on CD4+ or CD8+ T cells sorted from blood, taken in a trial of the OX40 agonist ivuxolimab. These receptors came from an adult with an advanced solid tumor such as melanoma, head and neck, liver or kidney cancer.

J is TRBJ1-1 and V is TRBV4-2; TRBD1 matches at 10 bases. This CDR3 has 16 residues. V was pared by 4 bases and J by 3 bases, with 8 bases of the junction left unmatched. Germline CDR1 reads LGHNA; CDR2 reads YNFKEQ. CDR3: CASSPKVGTGDTEAFF. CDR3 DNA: TGTGCCAGCAGCCCCAAGGTAGGGACAGGGGACACTGAAGCTTTCTTT.

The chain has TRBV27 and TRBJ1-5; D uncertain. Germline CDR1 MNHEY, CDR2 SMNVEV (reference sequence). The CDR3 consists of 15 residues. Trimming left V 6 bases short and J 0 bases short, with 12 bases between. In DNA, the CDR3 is TGTGCCAGCAGCGACCGTCCCGTTAGCAATCAGCCCCAGCATTTT. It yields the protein CASSDRPVSNQPQHF.

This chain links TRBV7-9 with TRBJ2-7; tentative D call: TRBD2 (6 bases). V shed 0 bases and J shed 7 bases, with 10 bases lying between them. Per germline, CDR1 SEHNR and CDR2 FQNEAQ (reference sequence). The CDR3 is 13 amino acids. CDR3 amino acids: CASSLAGTPEQYF. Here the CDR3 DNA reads TGTGCCAGCAGCTTAGCTGGGACTCCAGAGCAGTACTTC.

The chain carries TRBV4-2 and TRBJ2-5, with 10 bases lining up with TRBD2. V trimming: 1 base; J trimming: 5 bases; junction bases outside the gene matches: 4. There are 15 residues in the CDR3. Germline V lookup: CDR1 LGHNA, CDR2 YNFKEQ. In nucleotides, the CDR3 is TGTGCCAGCAGCCAAGCAGCGGGGGGGCCGGAGACCCAGTACTTC. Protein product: CASSQAAGGPETQYF.

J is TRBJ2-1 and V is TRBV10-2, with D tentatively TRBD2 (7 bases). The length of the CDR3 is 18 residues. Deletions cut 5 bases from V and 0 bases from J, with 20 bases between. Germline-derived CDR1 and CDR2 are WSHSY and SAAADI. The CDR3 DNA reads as TGCGCCAGCAGTCCGGGACAAAGGGGGGGGAGCTCCTACAATGAGCAGTTCTTC. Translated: CASSPGQRGGSSYNEQFF.

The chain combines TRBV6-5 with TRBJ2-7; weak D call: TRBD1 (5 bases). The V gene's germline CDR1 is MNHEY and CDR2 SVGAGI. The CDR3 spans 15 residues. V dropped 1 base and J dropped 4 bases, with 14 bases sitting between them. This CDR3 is CASSYLRGLGYEQYF. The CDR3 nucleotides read TGTGCCAGCAGTTACTTAAGGGGCTTAGGGTACGAGCAGTACTTC.

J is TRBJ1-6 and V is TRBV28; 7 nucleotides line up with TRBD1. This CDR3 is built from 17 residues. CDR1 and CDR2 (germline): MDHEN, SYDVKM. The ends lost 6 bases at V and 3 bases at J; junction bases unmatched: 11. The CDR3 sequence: CASSGETGPDYNSPLHF. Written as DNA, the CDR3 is TGTGCCAGCAGCGGTGAGACAGGGCCCGACTATAATTCACCCCTCCACTTT. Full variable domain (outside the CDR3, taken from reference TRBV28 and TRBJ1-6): DVKVTQSSRYLVKRTGEKVFLECVQDMDHENMFWYRQDPGLGLRLIYFSYDVKMKEKGDIPEGYSVSREKKERFSLILESASTNQTSMYLCASSGETGPDYNSPLHFGNGTRLTVT.

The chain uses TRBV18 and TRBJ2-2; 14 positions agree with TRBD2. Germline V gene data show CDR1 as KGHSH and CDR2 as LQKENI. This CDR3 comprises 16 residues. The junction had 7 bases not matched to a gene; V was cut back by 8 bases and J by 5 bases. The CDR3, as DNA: TGTGCCAGCCGCGGACTAGCGGGAGGTGGTACCGGGGAGCTGTTTTTT. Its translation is CASRGLAGGGTGELFF.

The CDR3 coding sequence is TGTGCCAGCAGCTTAGGACTGGACATGAACACTGAAGCTTTCTTT. Encoded protein: CASSLGLDMNTEAFF. The chain recombines TRBV11-2 with TRBJ1-1; the D gene is possibly TRBD1 (5 bases). Per germline, CDR1 SGHAT and CDR2 FQNNGV. V gave up 1 base and J gave up 0 bases, with 9 bases separating them. The CDR3 consists of 15 residues.

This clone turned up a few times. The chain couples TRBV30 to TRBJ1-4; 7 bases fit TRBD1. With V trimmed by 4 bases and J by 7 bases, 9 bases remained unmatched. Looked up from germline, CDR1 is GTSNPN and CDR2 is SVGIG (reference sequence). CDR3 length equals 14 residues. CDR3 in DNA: TGTGCCTGGAAAATGGCCAGGGGGTTTGAAAAACTGTTTTTT. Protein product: CAWKMARGFEKLFF. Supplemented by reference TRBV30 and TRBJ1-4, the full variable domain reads SQTIHQWPATLVQPVGSPLSLECTVEGTSNPNLYWYRQAAGRGLQLLFYSVGIGQISSEVPQNLSASRPQDRQFILSSKKLLLSDSGFYLCAWKMARGFEKLFFGSGTQLSVL.

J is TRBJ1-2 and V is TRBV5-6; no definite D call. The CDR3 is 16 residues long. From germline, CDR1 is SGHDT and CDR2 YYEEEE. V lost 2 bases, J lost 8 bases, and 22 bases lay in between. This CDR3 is CASSFSRLGLVGGYTF. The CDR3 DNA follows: TGTGCCAGCAGCTTCTCGCGGCTTGGTCTTGTTGGAGGCTACACCTTC.

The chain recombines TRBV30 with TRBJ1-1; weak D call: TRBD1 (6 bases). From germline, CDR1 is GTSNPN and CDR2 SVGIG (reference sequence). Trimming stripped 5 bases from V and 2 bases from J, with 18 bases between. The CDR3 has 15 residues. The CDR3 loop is CAWSPGTSANTEAFF. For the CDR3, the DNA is TGTGCCTGGTCTCCGGGGACATCGGCTAACACTGAAGCTTTCTTT.

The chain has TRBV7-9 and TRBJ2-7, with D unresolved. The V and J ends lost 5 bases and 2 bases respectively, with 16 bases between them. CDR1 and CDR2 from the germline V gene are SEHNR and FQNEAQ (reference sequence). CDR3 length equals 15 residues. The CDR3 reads CASSPSSVLPYEQYF. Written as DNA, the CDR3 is TGTGCCAGCAGCCCCTCGTCCGTTCTCCCCTACGAGCAGTACTTC.

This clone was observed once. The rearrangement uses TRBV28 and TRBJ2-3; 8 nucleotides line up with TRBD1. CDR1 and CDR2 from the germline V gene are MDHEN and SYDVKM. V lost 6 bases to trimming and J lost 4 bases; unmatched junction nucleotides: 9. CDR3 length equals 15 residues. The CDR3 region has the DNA TGTGCCAGCAGCCGACAGGGGAGAGCAGCAGATACGCAGTATTTT. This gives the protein CASSRQGRAADTQYF.

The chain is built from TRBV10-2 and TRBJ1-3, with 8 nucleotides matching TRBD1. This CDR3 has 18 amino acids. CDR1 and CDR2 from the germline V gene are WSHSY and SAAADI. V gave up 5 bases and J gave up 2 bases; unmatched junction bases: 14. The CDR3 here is CASSTTGVGALAGNTIYF. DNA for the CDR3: TGCGCCAGCAGTACGACAGGGGTAGGGGCTCTTGCTGGAAACACCATATATTTT.

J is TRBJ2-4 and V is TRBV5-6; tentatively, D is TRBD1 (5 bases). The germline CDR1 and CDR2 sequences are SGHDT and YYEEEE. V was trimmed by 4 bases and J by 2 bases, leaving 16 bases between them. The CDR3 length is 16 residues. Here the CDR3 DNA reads TGTGCCAGCAGCCGTGTCCTCCAGGGTTCCAAAAACATTCAGTACTTC. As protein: CASSRVLQGSKNIQYF.

For the CDR3, the DNA is TGTGCCAGCAGGGCGGGACAGGGTTATTCACCCCTCCACTTT. Amino acid sequence: CASRAGQGYSPLHF. The gene calls are TRBV6-1 and TRBJ1-6; 9 bases fit TRBD1. The CDR3 extends over 14 amino acids. Per germline, CDR1 MNHNS and CDR2 SASEGT. The V segment lost 6 bases and the J segment 8 bases; nucleotides outside the gene matches: 5.

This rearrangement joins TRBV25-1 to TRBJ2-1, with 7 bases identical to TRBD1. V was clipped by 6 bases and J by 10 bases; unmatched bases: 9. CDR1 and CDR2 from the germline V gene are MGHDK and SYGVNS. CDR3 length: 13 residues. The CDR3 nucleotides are TGTGCCAGCAGGGGGAACAGGGGCCGGGAGCAGTTCTTC. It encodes CASRGNRGREQFF.

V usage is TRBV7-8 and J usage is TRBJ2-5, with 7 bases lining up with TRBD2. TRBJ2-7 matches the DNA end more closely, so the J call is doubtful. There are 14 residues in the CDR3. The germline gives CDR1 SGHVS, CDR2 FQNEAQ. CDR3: CASSLGAGSYEQYF. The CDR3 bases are TGTGCCAGCAGCTTAGGAGCGGGATCCTACGAGCAGTACTTC.

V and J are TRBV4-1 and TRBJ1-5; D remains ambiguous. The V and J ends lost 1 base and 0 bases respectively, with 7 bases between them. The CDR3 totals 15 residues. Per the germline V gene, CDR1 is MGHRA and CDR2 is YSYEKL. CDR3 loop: CASSQVAYSNQPQHF. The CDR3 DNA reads TGCGCCAGCAGCCAAGTAGCGTATAGCAATCAGCCCCAGCATTTT.

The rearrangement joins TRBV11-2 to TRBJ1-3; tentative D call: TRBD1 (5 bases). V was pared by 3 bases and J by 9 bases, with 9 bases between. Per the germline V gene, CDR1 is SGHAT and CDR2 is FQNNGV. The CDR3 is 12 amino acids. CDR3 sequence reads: CASSFDSPTIYF. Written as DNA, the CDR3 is TGTGCCAGCAGCTTCGACAGCCCCACCATATATTTT. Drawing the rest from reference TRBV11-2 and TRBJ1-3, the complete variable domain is EAGVAQSPRYKIIEKRQSVAFWCNPISGHATLYWYQQILGQGPKLLIQFQNNGVVDDSQLPKDRFSAERLKGVDSTLKIQPAKLEDSAVYLCASSFDSPTIYFGEGSWLTVV.